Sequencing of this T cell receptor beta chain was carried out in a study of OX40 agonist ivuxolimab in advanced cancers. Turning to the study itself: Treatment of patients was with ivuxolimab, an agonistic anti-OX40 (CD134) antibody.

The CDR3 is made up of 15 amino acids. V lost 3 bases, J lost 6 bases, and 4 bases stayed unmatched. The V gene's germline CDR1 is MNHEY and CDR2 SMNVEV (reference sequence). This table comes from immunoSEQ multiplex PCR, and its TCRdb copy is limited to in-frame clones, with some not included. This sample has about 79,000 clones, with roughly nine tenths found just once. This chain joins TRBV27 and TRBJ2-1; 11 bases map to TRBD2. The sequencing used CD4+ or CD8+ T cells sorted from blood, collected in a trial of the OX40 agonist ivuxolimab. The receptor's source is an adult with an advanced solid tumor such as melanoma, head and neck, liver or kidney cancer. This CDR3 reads CASSFYGLAGNEQFF. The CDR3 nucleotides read TGTGCCAGCAGTTTTTACGGACTAGCGGGCAATGAGCAGTTCTTC.